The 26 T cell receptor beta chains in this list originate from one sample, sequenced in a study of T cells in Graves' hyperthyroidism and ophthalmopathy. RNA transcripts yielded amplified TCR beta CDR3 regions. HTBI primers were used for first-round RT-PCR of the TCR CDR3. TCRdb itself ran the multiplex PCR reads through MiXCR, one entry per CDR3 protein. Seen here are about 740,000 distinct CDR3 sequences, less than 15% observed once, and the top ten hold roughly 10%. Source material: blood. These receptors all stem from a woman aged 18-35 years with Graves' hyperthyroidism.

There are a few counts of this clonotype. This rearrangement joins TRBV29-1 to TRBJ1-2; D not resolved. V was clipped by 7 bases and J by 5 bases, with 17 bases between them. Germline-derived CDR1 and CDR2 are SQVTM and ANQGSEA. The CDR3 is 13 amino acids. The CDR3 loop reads CSAAEKETYGYTF. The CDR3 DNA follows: TGCAGCGCAGCAGAAAAAGAGACATATGGCTACACCTTC.

CDR3 sequence: CASSQGLAGIDTQYF. Written as DNA, the CDR3 is TGTGCCAGCAGCCAGGGACTAGCGGGAATAGATACGCAGTATTTT. The J gene is TRBJ2-3, the V gene TRBV7-9; 13 positions agree with TRBD2. Germline V gene lookup returns CDR1 SEHNR and CDR2 FQNEAQ (reference sequence). The V segment lost 5 bases and the J segment 5 bases; nucleotides outside the gene matches: 4. The CDR3 is 15 residues long.

In DNA, the CDR3 is TGTGCCAGCATCACGGGGCGGGGGTTCGGTGACTATGGCTACACCTTC. This encodes CASITGRGFGDYGYTF. The rearrangement joins TRBV28 to TRBJ1-2, with TRBD1 as a possible D gene (5 bases). This CDR3 has 16 amino acids. The germline CDR1 and CDR2 sequences are MDHEN and SYDVKM. V lost 7 bases and J lost 3, with 21 bases in between.

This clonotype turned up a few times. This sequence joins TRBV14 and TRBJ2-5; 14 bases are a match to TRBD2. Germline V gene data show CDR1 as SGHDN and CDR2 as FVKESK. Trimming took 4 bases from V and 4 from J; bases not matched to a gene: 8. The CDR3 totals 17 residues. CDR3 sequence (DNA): TGTGCCAGCAGCCCATGGGGACTAGCGGGAGTAGGAGAGACCCAGTACTTC. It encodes CASSPWGLAGVGETQYF. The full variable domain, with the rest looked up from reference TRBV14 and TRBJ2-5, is EAGVTQFPSHSVIEKGQTVTLRCDPISGHDNLYWYRRVMGKEIKFLLHFVKESKQDESGMPNNRFLAERTGGTYSTLKVQPAELEDSGVYFCASSPWGLAGVGETQYFGPGTRLLVL.

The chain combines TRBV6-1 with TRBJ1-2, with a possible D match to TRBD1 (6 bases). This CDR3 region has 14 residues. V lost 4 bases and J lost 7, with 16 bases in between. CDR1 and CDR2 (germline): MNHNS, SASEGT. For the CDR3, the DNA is TGTGCCAGCAGTGCGGGGGCTGGATACTCTGGCTACACCTTC. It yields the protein CASSAGAGYSGYTF.

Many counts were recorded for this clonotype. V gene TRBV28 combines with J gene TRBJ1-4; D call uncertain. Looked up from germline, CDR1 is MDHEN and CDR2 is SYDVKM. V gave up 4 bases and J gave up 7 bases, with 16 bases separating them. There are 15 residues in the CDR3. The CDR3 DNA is TGTGCCAGCAGTTCCCGGTCCTCACCCAGTGAAAAACTGTTTTTT. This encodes CASSSRSSPSEKLFF.

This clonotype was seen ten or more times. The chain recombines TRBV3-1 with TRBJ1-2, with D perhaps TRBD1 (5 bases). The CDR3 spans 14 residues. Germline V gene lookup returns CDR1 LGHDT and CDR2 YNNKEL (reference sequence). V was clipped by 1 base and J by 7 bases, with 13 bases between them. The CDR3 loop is CASSQASDRRGYTF. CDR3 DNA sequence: TGTGCCAGCAGCCAAGCATCTGACAGACGTGGCTACACCTTC.

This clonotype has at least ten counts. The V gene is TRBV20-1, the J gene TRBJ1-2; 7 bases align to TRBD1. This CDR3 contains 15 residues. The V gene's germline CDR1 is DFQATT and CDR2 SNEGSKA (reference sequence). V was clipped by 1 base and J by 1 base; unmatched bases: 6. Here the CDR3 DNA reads TGCAGTGCTAGAGGCGGACAGGCCCTTAACTATGGCTACACCTTC. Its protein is CSARGGQALNYGYTF.

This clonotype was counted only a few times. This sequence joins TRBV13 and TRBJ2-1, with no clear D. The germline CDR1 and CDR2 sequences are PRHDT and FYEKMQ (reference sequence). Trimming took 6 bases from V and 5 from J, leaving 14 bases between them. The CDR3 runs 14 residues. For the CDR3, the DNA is TGTGCCAGCAGAGGAGCGCTACTGAACAATGAGCAGTTCTTC. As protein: CASRGALLNNEQFF. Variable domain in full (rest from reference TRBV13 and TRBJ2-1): AAGVIQSPRHLIKEKRETATLKCYPIPRHDTVYWYQQGPGQDPQFLISFYEKMQSDKGSIPDRFSAQQFSDYHSELNMSSLELGDSALYFCASRGALLNNEQFFGPGTRLTVL.

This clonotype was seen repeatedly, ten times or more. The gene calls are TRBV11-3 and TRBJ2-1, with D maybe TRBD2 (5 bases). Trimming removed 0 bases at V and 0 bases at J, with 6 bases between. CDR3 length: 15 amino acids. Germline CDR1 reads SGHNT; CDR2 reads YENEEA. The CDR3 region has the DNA TGTGCCAGCAGCTTAGAGCGGGTCTCCTACAATGAGCAGTTCTTC. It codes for CASSLERVSYNEQFF.

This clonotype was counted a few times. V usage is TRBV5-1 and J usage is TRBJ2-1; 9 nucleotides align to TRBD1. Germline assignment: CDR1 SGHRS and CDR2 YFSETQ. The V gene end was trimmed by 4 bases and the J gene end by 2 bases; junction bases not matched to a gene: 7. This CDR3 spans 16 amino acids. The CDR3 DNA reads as TGCGCCAGCAGCATAACAGGGGGCTATACCTACAATGAGCAGTTCTTC. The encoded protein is CASSITGGYTYNEQFF.

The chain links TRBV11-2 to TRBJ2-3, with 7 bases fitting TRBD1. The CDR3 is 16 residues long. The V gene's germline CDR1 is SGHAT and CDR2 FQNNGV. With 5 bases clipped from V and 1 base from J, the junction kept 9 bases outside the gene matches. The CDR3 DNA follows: TGTGCCAGCAGCCCAGACGGGACAGTGGGCACAGATACGCAGTATTTT. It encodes CASSPDGTVGTDTQYF.

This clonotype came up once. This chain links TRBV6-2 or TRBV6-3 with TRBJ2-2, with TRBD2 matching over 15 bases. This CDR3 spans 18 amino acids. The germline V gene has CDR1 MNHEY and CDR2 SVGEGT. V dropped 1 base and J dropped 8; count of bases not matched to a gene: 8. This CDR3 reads CASSYWTSGRAQAGELFF. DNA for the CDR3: TGTGCCAGCAGTTACTGGACTAGCGGGAGGGCCCAGGCAGGGGAGCTGTTTTTT.

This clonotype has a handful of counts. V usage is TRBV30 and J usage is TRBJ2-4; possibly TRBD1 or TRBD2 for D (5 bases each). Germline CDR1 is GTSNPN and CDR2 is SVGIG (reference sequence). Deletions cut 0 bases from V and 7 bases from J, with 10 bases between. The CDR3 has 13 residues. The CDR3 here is CAWSVGGVNIQYF. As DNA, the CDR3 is TGTGCCTGGAGTGTTGGGGGAGTGAACATTCAGTACTTC.

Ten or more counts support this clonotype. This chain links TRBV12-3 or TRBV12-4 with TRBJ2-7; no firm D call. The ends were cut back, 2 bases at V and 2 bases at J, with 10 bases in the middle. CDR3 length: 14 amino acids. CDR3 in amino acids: CASSLNVTPYEQYF. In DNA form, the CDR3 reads TGTGCCAGCAGTTTAAATGTGACCCCCTACGAGCAGTACTTC.

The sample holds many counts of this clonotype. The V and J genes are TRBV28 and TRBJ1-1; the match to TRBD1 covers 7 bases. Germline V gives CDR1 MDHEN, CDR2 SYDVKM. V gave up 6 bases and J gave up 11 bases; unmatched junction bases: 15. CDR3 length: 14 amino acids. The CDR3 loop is CASSLIGQGGRAFF. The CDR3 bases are TGTGCCAGCAGCCTTATAGGCCAGGGGGGGAGGGCTTTCTTT.

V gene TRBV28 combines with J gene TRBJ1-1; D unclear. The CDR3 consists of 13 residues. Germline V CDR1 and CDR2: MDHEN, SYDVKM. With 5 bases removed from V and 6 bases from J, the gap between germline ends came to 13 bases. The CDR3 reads CASSHLWRAEAFF. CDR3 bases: TGTGCCAGCAGTCATCTGTGGAGGGCTGAAGCTTTCTTT.

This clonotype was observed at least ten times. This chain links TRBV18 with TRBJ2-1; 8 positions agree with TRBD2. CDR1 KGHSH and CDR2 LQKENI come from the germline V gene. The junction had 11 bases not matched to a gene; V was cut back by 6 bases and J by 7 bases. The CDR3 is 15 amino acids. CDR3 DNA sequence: TGTGCCAGCTCCCCGGGACTAGTGTCCCGTAATGAGCAGTTCTTC. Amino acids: CASSPGLVSRNEQFF.

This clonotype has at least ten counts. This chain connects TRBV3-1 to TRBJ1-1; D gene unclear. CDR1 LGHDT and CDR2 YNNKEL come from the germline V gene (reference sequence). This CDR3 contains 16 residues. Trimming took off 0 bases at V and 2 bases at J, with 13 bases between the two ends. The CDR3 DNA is TGTGCCAGCAGCCAAGATCAGGCAGCCGGAAACACTGAAGCTTTCTTT. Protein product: CASSQDQAAGNTEAFF.

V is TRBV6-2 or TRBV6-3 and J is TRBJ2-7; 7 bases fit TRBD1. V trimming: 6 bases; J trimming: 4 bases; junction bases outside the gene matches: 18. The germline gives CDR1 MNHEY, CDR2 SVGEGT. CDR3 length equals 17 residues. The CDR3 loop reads CASSDLTGDHFFYEQYF. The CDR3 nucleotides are TGTGCCAGCAGCGACCTAACAGGGGACCACTTCTTTTACGAGCAGTACTTC.

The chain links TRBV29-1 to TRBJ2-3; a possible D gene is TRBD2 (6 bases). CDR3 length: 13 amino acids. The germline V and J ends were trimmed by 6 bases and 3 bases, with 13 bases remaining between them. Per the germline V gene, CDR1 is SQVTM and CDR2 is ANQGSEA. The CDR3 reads CSVGTSKTDTQYF. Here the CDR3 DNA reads TGCAGCGTCGGGACTTCCAAAACAGATACGCAGTATTTT.

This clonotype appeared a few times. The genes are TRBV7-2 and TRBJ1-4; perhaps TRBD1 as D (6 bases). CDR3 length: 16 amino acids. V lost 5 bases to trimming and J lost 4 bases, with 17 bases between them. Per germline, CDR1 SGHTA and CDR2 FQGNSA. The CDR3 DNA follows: TGTGCCAGCAGCCCGTTGTGGGACACCGATAATGAAAAACTGTTTTTT. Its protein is CASSPLWDTDNEKLFF.

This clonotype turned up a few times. CDR3 protein: CASSLRPQGELFF. The DNA of the CDR3 is TGTGCCAGCAGCTTACGACCGCAAGGGGAGCTGTTTTTT. This rearrangement joins TRBV11-3 to TRBJ2-2; D not certain. The V end lost 2 bases, the J end lost 8 bases, and 9 bases lay between the germline ends. Germline loops: CDR1 SGHNT, CDR2 YENEEA. The CDR3 totals 13 residues.

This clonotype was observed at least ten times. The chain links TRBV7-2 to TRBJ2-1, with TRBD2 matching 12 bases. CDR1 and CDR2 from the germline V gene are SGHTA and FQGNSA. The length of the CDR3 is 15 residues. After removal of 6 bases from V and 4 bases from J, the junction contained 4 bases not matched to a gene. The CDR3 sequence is CASSSSGREYNEQFF. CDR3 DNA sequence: TGTGCCAGCAGTTCTAGCGGGAGGGAGTACAATGAGCAGTTCTTC.

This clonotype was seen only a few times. The DNA for the CDR3 is TGTGCCAGCAGCACCCCAAGGGAAGGCTATGGCTACACCTTC. Translated, it gives CASSTPREGYGYTF. The V gene is TRBV5-5, the J gene TRBJ1-2, with D unresolved. This CDR3 spans 14 amino acids. Germline CDR1 reads SGHKS; CDR2 reads YYEKEE (reference sequence). V lost 4 bases and J 4 bases, leaving 14 bases between the germline ends.

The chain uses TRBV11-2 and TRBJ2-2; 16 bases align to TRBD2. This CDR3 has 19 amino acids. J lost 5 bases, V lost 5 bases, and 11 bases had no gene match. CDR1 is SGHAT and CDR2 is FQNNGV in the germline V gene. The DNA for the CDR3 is TGTGCCAGCAGCCCCAATCCGGGACTAGCGGGAGGGCATACCGGGGAGCTGTTTTTT. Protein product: CASSPNPGLAGGHTGELFF. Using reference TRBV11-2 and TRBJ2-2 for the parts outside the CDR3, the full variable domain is EAGVAQSPRYKIIEKRQSVAFWCNPISGHATLYWYQQILGQGPKLLIQFQNNGVVDDSQLPKDRFSAERLKGVDSTLKIQPAKLEDSAVYLCASSPNPGLAGGHTGELFFGEGSRLTVL.